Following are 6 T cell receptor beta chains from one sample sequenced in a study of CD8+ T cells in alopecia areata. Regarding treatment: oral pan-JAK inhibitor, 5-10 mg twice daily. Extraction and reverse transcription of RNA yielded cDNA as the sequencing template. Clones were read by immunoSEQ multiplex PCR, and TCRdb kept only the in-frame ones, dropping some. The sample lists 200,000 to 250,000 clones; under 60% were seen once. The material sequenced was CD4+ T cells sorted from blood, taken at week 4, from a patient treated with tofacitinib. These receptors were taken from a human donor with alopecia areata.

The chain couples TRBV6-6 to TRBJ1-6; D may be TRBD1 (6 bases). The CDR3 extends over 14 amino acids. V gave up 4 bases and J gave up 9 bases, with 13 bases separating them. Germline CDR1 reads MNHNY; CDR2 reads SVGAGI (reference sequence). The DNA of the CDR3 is TGTGCCAGCAGTTCCCGGGACAACGGTTCACCCCTCCACTTT. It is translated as CASSSRDNGSPLHF.

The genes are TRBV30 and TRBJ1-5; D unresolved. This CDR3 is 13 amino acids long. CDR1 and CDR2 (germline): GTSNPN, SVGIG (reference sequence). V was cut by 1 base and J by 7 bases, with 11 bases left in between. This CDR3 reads CAWSASVDQPQHF. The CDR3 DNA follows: TGTGCCTGGAGTGCCTCAGTGGACCAGCCCCAGCATTTT. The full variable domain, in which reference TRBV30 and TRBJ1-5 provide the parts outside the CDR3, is SQTIHQWPATLVQPVGSPLSLECTVEGTSNPNLYWYRQAAGRGLQLLFYSVGIGQISSEVPQNLSASRPQDRQFILSSKKLLLSDSGFYLCAWSASVDQPQHFGDGTRLSIL.

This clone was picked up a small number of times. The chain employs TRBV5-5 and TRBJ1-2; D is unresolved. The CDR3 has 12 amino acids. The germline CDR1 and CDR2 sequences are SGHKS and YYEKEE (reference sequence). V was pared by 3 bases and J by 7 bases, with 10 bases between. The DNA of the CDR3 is TGTGCCAGCAGCTCTCAAAGAGGTGGCTACACCTTC. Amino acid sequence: CASSSQRGGYTF.

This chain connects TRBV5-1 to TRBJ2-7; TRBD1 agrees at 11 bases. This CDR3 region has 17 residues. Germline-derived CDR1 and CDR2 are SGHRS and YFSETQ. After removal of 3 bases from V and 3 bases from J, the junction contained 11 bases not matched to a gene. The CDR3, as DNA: TGCGCCAGCAGCTCGAGAAGTTTGGGACAGGGGGTCTACGAGCAGTACTTC. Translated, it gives CASSSRSLGQGVYEQYF.

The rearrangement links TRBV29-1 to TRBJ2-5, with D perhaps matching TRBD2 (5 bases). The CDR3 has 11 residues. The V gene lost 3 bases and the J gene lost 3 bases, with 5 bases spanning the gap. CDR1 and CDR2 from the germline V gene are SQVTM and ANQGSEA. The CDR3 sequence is CSVEGEETQYF. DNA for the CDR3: TGCAGCGTTGAGGGAGAAGAGACCCAGTACTTC.

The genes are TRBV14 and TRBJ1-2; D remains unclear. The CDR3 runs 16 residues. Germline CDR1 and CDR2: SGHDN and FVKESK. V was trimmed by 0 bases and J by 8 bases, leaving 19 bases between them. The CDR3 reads CASSQDQGQVSRGYTF. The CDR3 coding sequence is TGTGCCAGCAGCCAAGATCAAGGGCAGGTTTCACGAGGCTACACCTTC.